This T cell receptor beta chain emerged from a study of cytomegalovirus exposure and HLA in healthy donors. Study-level results: Immune exposure data for these donors was limited to CMV serostatus. A later analysis found TCR association rates differed by HLA locus, highest for DRB1 and lowest for HLA-C. Sequences of the TCR beta chain were said to predict the HLA-A and HLA-B alleles of most subjects accurately.

This clone was counted a few times. As yet, its antigen is unknown. Sampled while nominally healthy, donors likely had unrecorded immune exposures. PCR was performed using 60 Vbeta and 13 Jbeta primers. The data were produced by immunoSEQ multiplex PCR, yet TCRdb's version contains in-frame clones alone and is incomplete. In the table there are approximately 130,000 clones, roughly 9.6% of which are singletons. The V end lost 0 bases, the J end lost 0 bases, and 4 bases lay between the germline ends. The CDR3 extends over 14 amino acids. Germline V CDR1 and CDR2: MNHEY, SVGAGI. The chain recombines TRBV6-5 with TRBJ2-3; D gene ambiguous. The receptor was isolated from a woman in her 40s in good health and CMV-seropositive. The sample comprised PBMCs. In DNA form, the CDR3 reads TGTGCCAGCAGTTACTCGACTAGCACAGATACGCAGTATTTT. Residues: CASSYSTSTDTQYF.